This TCR beta chain was observed in a study of CD8+ T cells in alopecia areata. Study in general: In an open-label trial, patients got 5 to 10 mg tofacitinib twice daily. Patients remained on tofacitinib for 6 to 18 months and then went 6 months without it. Findings and caveats of the study: Higher clonality was seen in lesional scalp than in normal scalp, especially in alopecia totalis/universalis.

The authors extracted RNA and reverse transcribed it into cDNA as the sequencing template. Sequenced by immunoSEQ multiplex PCR; TCRdb stores in-frame clones only, minus some. The sample lists around 160,000 clones, about nine tenths seen once, with about 15% in the top ten. This CDR3 has 11 residues. Germline V gene sequence: CDR1 LNHNV, CDR2 YYDKDF (reference sequence). V was clipped by 3 bases and J by 8 bases, with 5 bases between them. Patients with alopecia areata provided lesional scalp punch biopsies as well as peripheral blood. With respect to this clone: Its antigen is still unknown.

This TCR was sampled from a human donor with alopecia areata. The specimen was CD8+ T cells sorted from blood, collected at week 0. The rearrangement links TRBV15 to TRBJ2-1; D is ambiguous. This CDR3 is CATSSADEQFF. CDR3 bases: TGTGCCACCAGCAGTGCAGATGAGCAGTTCTTC. Combining the CDR3 with reference TRBV15 and TRBJ2-1 gives the whole variable domain DAMVIQNPRYQVTQFGKPVTLSCSQTLNHNVMYWYQQKSSQAPKLLFHYYDKDFNNEADTPDNFQSRRPNTSFCFLDIRSPGLGDTAMYLCATSSADEQFFGPGTRLTVL.